These 27 T cell receptor beta chains share one sample of origin, sequenced in a study of cytomegalovirus exposure and HLA in healthy donors. Profiling relied on immunoSEQ multiplex PCR, and the TCRdb table lists in-frame clones only, not all of them. Among about 150,000 clones listed, 94% were seen once. Sample: PBMCs. The receptors come from a young man in good health and CMV-seropositive.

Comment on this clone: At the DNA level, this CDR3 is encoded by other sequences in the same sample as well. The chain carries TRBV7-9 and TRBJ2-2; TRBD2 agrees at 12 bases. In germline, CDR1 is SEHNR, CDR2 FQNEAQ (reference sequence). Losses at the gene ends were 5 bases for V and 5 bases for J; bases not matched to a gene: 3. This CDR3 spans 15 amino acids. CDR3 DNA sequence: TGTGCCAGCAGCCCCGGACTAGCGGGGACCGGGGAGCTGTTTTTT. This encodes CASSPGLAGTGELFF.

The V and J genes are TRBV4-1 and TRBJ2-3; 12 bases match TRBD2. The trim removed 1 base at V and 2 bases at J, leaving 13 bases unmatched. The length of the CDR3 is 20 residues. From germline, CDR1 is MGHRA and CDR2 YSYEKL. The CDR3 spells CASSQASSGRAGLHTDTQYF. The CDR3 DNA follows: TGCGCCAGCAGCCAAGCATCTAGCGGGAGGGCCGGATTACACACAGATACGCAGTATTTT.

This chain connects TRBV7-9 to TRBJ2-1; 14 bases fit TRBD2. Germline lookup yields CDR1 SEHNR and CDR2 FQNEAQ (reference sequence). The CDR3 covers 17 residues. The V and J ends lost 5 bases and 7 bases, in that order; junction bases with no gene match: 10. CDR3 nucleotides: TGTGCCAGCAGCGACCGACTAGCGGGAGGGCCGGGTAATGAGCAGTTCTTC. Translated, it gives CASSDRLAGGPGNEQFF.

V usage is TRBV15 and J usage is TRBJ1-4, with D maybe TRBD1 (5 bases). V shed 5 bases and J shed 0 bases, with 7 bases lying between them. This CDR3 contains 14 residues. The germline V gene has CDR1 LNHNV and CDR2 YYDKDF (reference sequence). The CDR3 nucleotides are TGTGCCACCAGCCCGACAGCAACTAATGAAAAACTGTTTTTT. Translation: CATSPTATNEKLFF.

The chain links TRBV5-1 to TRBJ2-5, with 9 bases identical to TRBD2. J was trimmed by 5 bases and V by 0 bases; bases with no gene match: 2. This CDR3 region has 14 residues. Germline loops: CDR1 SGHRS, CDR2 YFSETQ. CDR3 residues: CASSLGTSVETQYF. CDR3 nucleotide sequence: TGCGCCAGCAGCTTGGGGACTAGCGTTGAGACCCAGTACTTC.

The chain uses TRBV11-2 and TRBJ1-4, with 10 positions matching TRBD1. V dropped 5 bases and J dropped 8; count of bases not matched to a gene: 8. The CDR3 loop spans 15 amino acids. The germline V gene encodes CDR1 SGHAT and CDR2 FQNNGV. The CDR3 reads CASSDPDRGDEKLFF. Here the CDR3 DNA reads TGTGCCAGCAGCGACCCGGACAGGGGGGACGAAAAACTGTTTTTT.

V is TRBV5-1 and J is TRBJ1-1; no firm D call. V was cut by 4 bases and J by 1 base, with 8 bases left in between. This CDR3 comprises 13 residues. From germline, CDR1 is SGHRS and CDR2 YFSETQ. The CDR3 protein is CASSPEGNTEAFF. For the CDR3, the DNA is TGCGCCAGCAGCCCGGAGGGGAACACTGAAGCTTTCTTT. The complete variable domain, with remaining parts taken from reference TRBV5-1 and TRBJ1-1, reads KAGVTQTPRYLIKTRGQQVTLSCSPISGHRSVSWYQQTPGQGLQFLFEYFSETQRNKGNFPGRFSGRQFSNSRSEMNVSTLELGDSALYLCASSPEGNTEAFFGQGTRLTVV.

The chain has TRBV2 and TRBJ1-4, with a weak D call TRBD1 (5 bases). The CDR3 has 17 residues. V lost 4 bases and J lost 3, with 18 bases in between. Germline loops: CDR1 SNHLY, CDR2 FYNNEI. This chain's CDR3 is CASSGVWGGRSNEKLFF. The CDR3 DNA reads TGTGCCAGCAGTGGGGTCTGGGGGGGGAGGTCTAATGAAAAACTGTTTTTT.

A single count supports this clone. The rearrangement links TRBV14 to TRBJ1-1, with D possibly being TRBD1 (6 bases). Trimming pared 4 bases from V and 0 bases from J, leaving 12 bases between. CDR1 is SGHDN and CDR2 is FVKESK in the germline V gene. This CDR3 is built from 15 residues. The CDR3 loop reads CASSPQGGMNTEAFF. CDR3 nucleotides: TGTGCCAGCAGCCCACAGGGAGGGATGAACACTGAAGCTTTCTTT.

The V call is TRBV6-1, the J call TRBJ2-5, with 7 bases aligning to TRBD1. V shed 11 bases, J shed 2 bases, and the junction held 8 bases outside the gene matches. The length of the CDR3 is 13 residues. Looked up from germline, CDR1 is MNHNS and CDR2 is SASEGT. CDR3 sequence: CAGSPGQQETQYF. DNA of the CDR3: TGTGCCGGTTCCCCGGGACAGCAAGAGACCCAGTACTTC.

J is TRBJ2-7 and V is TRBV19; TRBD2 agrees at 8 bases. CDR3 size: 18 residues. The germline CDR1 and CDR2 sequences are LNHDA and SQIVND (reference sequence). After removal of 3 bases from V and 3 bases from J, the junction contained 16 bases not matched to a gene. The CDR3 region has the DNA TGTGCCAGTAGTATTCGGGTAGCGCGGGCTAGCGGGCGCTACGAGCAGTACTTC. Its translation is CASSIRVARASGRYEQYF.

This clone is a singleton in its sample. The J gene is TRBJ2-7, the V gene TRBV5-1; 7 nucleotides agree with TRBD1. CDR1 and CDR2 from the germline V gene are SGHRS and YFSETQ. J lost 5 bases, V lost 4 bases, and 6 bases had no gene match. The CDR3 spans 13 residues. The CDR3 DNA reads as TGCGCCAGCAGCCCGACAGGGAACGACGAGCAGTACTTC. It yields the protein CASSPTGNDEQYF.

This chain uses TRBV19 with TRBJ2-7; 9 bases agree with TRBD2. Germline V gene data show CDR1 as LNHDA and CDR2 as SQIVND (reference sequence). The CDR3 is 14 residues long. With V trimmed by 6 bases and J by 2 bases, 5 bases remained unmatched. CDR3 sequence: CASSSASGAYEQYF. The CDR3 DNA reads TGTGCCAGTAGCTCTGCTAGCGGGGCCTACGAGCAGTACTTC.

In this sample, this clone turned up once. J is TRBJ2-2 and V is TRBV5-6, with D possibly being TRBD2 (6 bases). This CDR3 contains 17 residues. Germline CDR1 SGHDT, CDR2 YYEEEE. Trimming took off 2 bases at V and 7 bases at J, with 21 bases between the two ends. The CDR3 sequence: CASSLGPASALGGELFF. The CDR3 DNA sequence: TGTGCCAGCAGCTTAGGCCCCGCTAGCGCCCTGGGCGGGGAGCTGTTTTTT.

This chain links TRBV30 with TRBJ2-6; 8 positions match TRBD2. Germline-derived CDR1 and CDR2 are GTSNPN and SVGIG (reference sequence). The CDR3 runs to 18 residues. V lost 0 bases and J lost 2; bases outside the gene matches: 9. For the CDR3, the DNA is TGTGCCTGGAGTGTACGCGGGGGGTTGGGGACTGGGGCCAACGTCCTGACTTTC. This translates into CAWSVRGGLGTGANVLTF.

The J gene is TRBJ2-5, the V gene TRBV6-1; 7 bases agree with TRBD1. V gave up 5 bases and J gave up 5 bases; unmatched junction bases: 8. The CDR3 runs 14 residues. The V gene's germline CDR1 is MNHNS and CDR2 SASEGT. The CDR3 region has the DNA TGTGCCAGCAGTTCGACAGGGTCCGGGGAGACCCAGTACTTC. It translates to CASSSTGSGETQYF.

This chain connects TRBV19 to TRBJ1-5; a possible D gene is TRBD1 (5 bases). Per germline, CDR1 LNHDA and CDR2 SQIVND (reference sequence). Trimming left V 3 bases short and J 6 bases short, with 12 bases between. The CDR3 contains 14 residues. CDR3 residues: CASSIPGVAQPQHF. Here the CDR3 DNA reads TGTGCCAGTAGTATTCCGGGGGTGGCTCAGCCCCAGCATTTT.

The chain has TRBV14 and TRBJ2-3; D is ambiguous. With 1 base removed from V and 6 bases from J, the gap between germline ends came to 29 bases. CDR3 length: 20 residues. Germline CDR1 reads SGHDN; CDR2 reads FVKESK. The CDR3 loop is CASSQVSAPSAISQSDTQYF. The CDR3 nucleotides read TGTGCCAGCAGCCAAGTATCAGCCCCAAGCGCTATTTCTCAGTCGGATACGCAGTATTTT.

The rearrangement links TRBV2 to TRBJ1-1, with a possible D match to TRBD1 (6 bases). V lost 5 bases and J lost 0, with 10 bases in between. The CDR3 extends over 14 amino acids. The germline gives CDR1 SNHLY, CDR2 FYNNEI. The CDR3 bases are TGTGCCAGCAGTAAGGGGGAACTGAACACTGAAGCTTTCTTT. Its protein is CASSKGELNTEAFF.

The gene calls are TRBV6-1 and TRBJ2-7, with D possibly being TRBD1 (5 bases). Between the trimmed V and J ends, which lost 0 bases and 2 bases, there was a span of 14 bases. Germline CDR1 reads MNHNS; CDR2 reads SASEGT. CDR3 length: 16 residues. The CDR3 sequence: CASSEAVRWGAYEQYF. The CDR3 DNA is TGTGCCAGCAGTGAAGCGGTACGGTGGGGCGCCTACGAGCAGTACTTC.

The chain has TRBV7-9 and TRBJ2-1; D not certain. The CDR3 is made up of 16 amino acids. V was shortened by 0 bases and J by 8 bases, with 17 bases between the two germline ends. Looked up from germline, CDR1 is SEHNR and CDR2 is FQNEAQ (reference sequence). This CDR3 reads CASSLAALDLWDEQFF. In DNA, the CDR3 is TGTGCCAGCAGCTTAGCGGCCCTAGACCTCTGGGATGAGCAGTTCTTC.

The gene calls are TRBV15 and TRBJ2-7, with 7 bases that match TRBD1. With 2 bases clipped from V and 7 bases from J, the junction kept 11 bases outside the gene matches. Germline-derived CDR1 and CDR2 are LNHNV and YYDKDF (reference sequence). The CDR3 length is 15 residues. CDR3: CATSRLRTGLGEQYF. Written as DNA, the CDR3 is TGTGCCACCAGCAGACTTAGGACAGGTTTGGGTGAGCAGTACTTC. Drawing the rest from reference TRBV15 and TRBJ2-7, the complete variable domain is DAMVIQNPRYQVTQFGKPVTLSCSQTLNHNVMYWYQQKSSQAPKLLFHYYDKDFNNEADTPDNFQSRRPNTSFCFLDIRSPGLGDTAMYLCATSRLRTGLGEQYFGPGTRLTVT.

The chain couples TRBV9 to TRBJ2-5, with 10 bases that match TRBD2. This CDR3 has 16 amino acids. The V segment lost 4 bases and the J segment 5 bases; nucleotides outside the gene matches: 11. The germline V gene encodes CDR1 SGDLS and CDR2 YYNGEE. The CDR3 here is CASSLTLAGGPETQYF. Written as DNA, the CDR3 is TGTGCCAGCAGCCTTACCTTAGCGGGAGGTCCGGAGACCCAGTACTTC.

This clone was picked up one time. This chain links TRBV20-1 with TRBJ2-5; D unresolved. The germline CDR1 and CDR2 sequences are DFQATT and SNEGSKA (reference sequence). V was cut by 6 bases and J by 5 bases, with 7 bases left in between. The CDR3 has 10 amino acids. As DNA, the CDR3 is TGCAGTGCCCTCGGGGAGACCCAGTACTTC. Amino acid sequence: CSALGETQYF.

The chain recombines TRBV29-1 with TRBJ2-1, with D maybe TRBD1 (6 bases). V lost 2 bases and J 0 bases, leaving 14 bases between the germline ends. In germline, CDR1 is SQVTM, CDR2 ANQGSEA. The CDR3 extends over 16 amino acids. Here the CDR3 reads CSVESLRDTSYNEQFF. DNA of the CDR3: TGCAGCGTTGAATCCCTCCGGGACACCTCCTACAATGAGCAGTTCTTC.

V and J are TRBV5-6 and TRBJ1-1, with D perhaps matching TRBD1 (5 bases). This CDR3 has 14 residues. Germline CDR1 and CDR2: SGHDT and YYEEEE. V dropped 3 bases and J dropped 0 bases, with 9 bases sitting between them. CDR3 bases: TGTGCCAGCAGCTCCCCCAGGGTGAACACTGAAGCTTTCTTT. This sequence encodes CASSSPRVNTEAFF. The full variable domain, completed using reference TRBV5-6 and TRBJ1-1, is DAGVTQSPTHLIKTRGQQVTLRCSPKSGHDTVSWYQQALGQGPQFIFQYYEEEERQRGNFPDRFSGHQFPNYSSELNVNALLLGDSALYLCASSSPRVNTEAFFGQGTRLTVV.

The chain joins TRBV10-3 to TRBJ2-1, with TRBD2 identical over 10 bases. J was trimmed by 6 bases and V by 4 bases; bases with no gene match: 9. Looked up from germline, CDR1 is ENHRY and CDR2 is SYGVKD. The CDR3 has 16 residues. The chain's CDR3 is CAISASLAGAINEQFF. CDR3 sequence (DNA): TGTGCCATCAGTGCGTCGCTAGCGGGAGCGATCAATGAGCAGTTCTTC.